This T cell receptor (beta chain) was captured by sequencing in a study of OX40 agonist ivuxolimab in advanced cancers. Whole-study context: The eligibility criteria allowed prior anti-PD-1, anti-PD-L1 or anti-CTLA-4 therapy, and about 40% had some.

This clone has just a few counts. This CDR3 spans 13 amino acids. CDR1 is SEHNR and CDR2 is FQNEAQ in the germline V gene (reference sequence). V was shortened by 1 base and J by 6 bases, with 9 bases between the two germline ends. Generated by immunoSEQ multiplex PCR, the TCRdb table keeps only in-frame clones and is missing some. The sample has over 75,000 clones, roughly 91% seen once. The sample here was CD4+ or CD8+ T cells sorted from blood, taken in a trial of the OX40 agonist ivuxolimab. The chain recombines TRBV7-9 with TRBJ1-2, with D possibly matching TRBD1 (5 bases). The sequence was collected from an adult with an advanced solid tumor such as melanoma, head and neck, liver or kidney cancer. DNA for the CDR3: TGTGCCAGCAGCTTAGGCAGGGCCGATGGCTACACCTTC. Amino acid sequence: CASSLGRADGYTF.